A single sample gave rise to the 21 T cell receptor beta chains below, sequenced in a study of blood T cell repertoires in COVID-19. The assay was immunoSEQ multiplex PCR, and TCRdb's table has in-frame clones only and misses some. Altogether around 300,000 clones are present, roughly 89% being singletons, with the ten largest covering approximately 4%. Source material: PBMCs or T cells enriched from blood (not recorded which). The receptors stem from a young woman with acute COVID-19.

The CDR3 sequence: CASIPAGRGRVNQPQHF. The CDR3 DNA reads as TGTGCCAGTATCCCGGCGGGCAGGGGCCGAGTCAATCAGCCCCAGCATTTT. The chain links TRBV19 to TRBJ1-5, with a possible D match to TRBD1 (6 bases). The CDR3 is 17 residues long. Per germline, CDR1 LNHDA and CDR2 SQIVND (reference sequence). V was cut by 7 bases and J by 3 bases, with 22 bases left in between.

The chain uses TRBV7-2 and TRBJ1-2, with 8 nucleotides matching TRBD1. This CDR3 has 15 amino acids. The V gene end was trimmed by 5 bases and the J gene end by 2 bases; junction bases not matched to a gene: 7. The germline V gene has CDR1 SGHTA and CDR2 FQGNSA. The DNA for the CDR3 is TGTGCCAGCAGCCCAATCGGACAGGGAAACTATGGCTACACCTTC. Its protein is CASSPIGQGNYGYTF.

This clone turned up a few times. J is TRBJ1-6 and V is TRBV4-2; 8 bases line up with TRBD1. Germline assignment: CDR1 LGHNA and CDR2 YNFKEQ. This CDR3 has 16 residues. V was pared by 3 bases and J by 11 bases, with 12 bases of the junction left unmatched. CDR3 loop: CASSQAGTGPMTPLHF. For the CDR3, the DNA is TGTGCCAGCAGCCAGGCTGGGACAGGACCTATGACACCCCTCCACTTT.

The chain recombines TRBV28 with TRBJ1-5, with 7 positions matching TRBD1. Per germline, CDR1 MDHEN and CDR2 SYDVKM. V lost 6 bases, J lost 5 bases, and 7 bases stayed unmatched. The CDR3 extends over 14 amino acids. In DNA, the CDR3 is TGTGCCAGCAGATCTGGGACAGTAGATCAGCCCCAGCATTTT. As protein: CASRSGTVDQPQHF.

This clone was seen more than once but under ten times. The chain's CDR3 is CASSLAGREPQHF. DNA for the CDR3: TGTGCCAGCAGCTTGGCCGGGCGGGAGCCCCAGCATTTT. The rearrangement links TRBV5-6 to TRBJ1-5; D is uncertain. This CDR3 has 13 residues. Deletions cut 0 bases from V and 8 bases from J, with 9 bases between. Germline V gene lookup returns CDR1 SGHDT and CDR2 YYEEEE.

The J gene is TRBJ2-1, the V gene TRBV11-3, with a possible D match to TRBD2 (5 bases). The CDR3 covers 15 residues. Germline CDR1 SGHNT, CDR2 YENEEA. V lost 5 bases, J lost 9 bases, and 20 bases lay in between. CDR3 sequence (DNA): TGTGCCAGCAGCCCGGGGAACCTAAACGCGGGTGAGCAGTTCTTC. Its translation: CASSPGNLNAGEQFF.

This chain connects TRBV12-3 or TRBV12-4 to TRBJ1-1; tentative D call: TRBD1 (5 bases). The V and J ends lost 2 bases and 8 bases respectively, with 9 bases between them. This CDR3 comprises 12 residues. The CDR3 DNA follows: TGTGCCAGCAGTTTAAGGGGCTTCGAAGCTTTCTTT. It codes for CASSLRGFEAFF.

The genes are TRBV11-2 and TRBJ1-2, with unresolved D. Germline CDR1 reads SGHAT; CDR2 reads FQNNGV. Trimming cost V 4 bases and J 4 bases, with 22 bases left between them. This CDR3 region has 17 residues. CDR3 sequence reads: CASSSQREGSSGYGYTF. For the CDR3, the DNA is TGTGCCAGCAGCTCACAACGGGAAGGCAGCTCTGGCTATGGCTACACCTTC.

This clone showed up just a few times. This sequence joins TRBV11-2 and TRBJ2-2, with D uncertain. V lost 1 base, J lost 2 bases, and 20 bases lay in between. The CDR3 loop spans 19 amino acids. Germline V gene lookup returns CDR1 SGHAT and CDR2 FQNNGV. CDR3 in amino acids: CASSLGSFSDTFNTGELFF. CDR3 nucleotides: TGTGCCAGCAGCTTAGGGTCCTTCTCCGACACTTTTAACACCGGGGAGCTGTTTTTT.

The chain is built from TRBV5-1 and TRBJ2-1; TRBD2 is a possible D gene (6 bases). The germline V and J ends were trimmed by 0 bases and 8 bases, with 15 bases remaining between them. This CDR3 has 15 amino acids. CDR1 is SGHRS and CDR2 is YFSETQ in the germline V gene. Written as DNA, the CDR3 is TGCGCCAGCAGCTTGGCCGGGGACTTTGTTGATGAGCAGTTCTTC. Protein: CASSLAGDFVDEQFF.

The chain joins TRBV13 to TRBJ2-7; maybe TRBD1 (6 bases). The V gene's germline CDR1 is PRHDT and CDR2 FYEKMQ (reference sequence). The V end lost 5 bases, the J end lost 3 bases, and 17 bases lay between the germline ends. This CDR3 region has 15 residues. The CDR3 DNA reads as TGTGCCAGCAGCCACGGAGATCGGACAGACTACGAGCAGTACTTC. Translation: CASSHGDRTDYEQYF.

The chain joins TRBV11-3 to TRBJ1-4, with TRBD1 identical over 8 bases. The CDR3 is 13 amino acids. From germline, CDR1 is SGHNT and CDR2 YENEEA. J lost 13 bases, V lost 3 bases, and 7 bases had no gene match. CDR3 region: CASSFSTGGRLFF. As DNA, the CDR3 is TGTGCCAGCAGCTTCTCTACAGGGGGAAGACTGTTTTTT.

V and J are TRBV6-7 and TRBJ1-2, with D maybe TRBD1 (6 bases). TRBV6-7 is labeled an ORF, and its function is uncertain. Trimming left V 6 bases short and J 7 bases short, with 24 bases between. The CDR3 covers 16 residues. The CDR3 DNA reads TGTGCCAGCAGCGACAGCGAGCAGGGGCCCCCGCCTGGCTACACCTTC. It specifies CASSDSEQGPPPGYTF.

DNA for the CDR3: TGTGCCATCAGTGAGAGGGAGGGGAGCTATGGCTACACCTTC. Amino acids: CAISEREGSYGYTF. V usage is TRBV10-3 and J usage is TRBJ1-2; D might be TRBD1 (5 bases). Germline loops: CDR1 ENHRY, CDR2 SYGVKD. There are 14 residues in the CDR3. V was clipped by 2 bases and J by 4 bases, with 11 bases between them.

V and J are TRBV13 and TRBJ1-1; the D gene is possibly TRBD1 (5 bases). Trimming shortened V by 5 bases and J by 7 bases, and 14 bases separated the two germline ends. Germline V lookup: CDR1 PRHDT, CDR2 FYEKMQ (reference sequence). The CDR3 spans 13 residues. The CDR3 coding sequence is TGTGCCAGCAGCCCCCGGGGGACGGGTGAAGCTTTCTTT. This translates into CASSPRGTGEAFF.

The rearrangement joins TRBV2 to TRBJ1-1; no reliable D call. Trimming took off 4 bases at V and 1 base at J, with 7 bases between the two ends. This CDR3 comprises 13 residues. CDR1 and CDR2 (germline): SNHLY, FYNNEI. The DNA for the CDR3 is TGTGCCAGCAGTGTGGAGGGGAACACTGAAGCTTTCTTT. Protein sequence: CASSVEGNTEAFF. Complete variable domain (other parts from reference TRBV2 and TRBJ1-1): EPEVTQTPSHQVTQMGQEVILRCVPISNHLYFYWYRQILGQKVEFLVSFYNNEISEKSEIFDDQFSVERPDGSNFTLKIRSTKLEDSAMYFCASSVEGNTEAFFGQGTRLTVV.

V gene TRBV20-1 combines with J gene TRBJ1-2; 12 bases fit TRBD1. The J segment lost 6 bases and the V segment lost 3 bases, leaving 8 bases of the junction unmatched. Germline V gives CDR1 DFQATT, CDR2 SNEGSKA (reference sequence). The CDR3 length is 15 residues. CDR3 in amino acids: CSASFTGTGGHGYTF. The CDR3 DNA is TGCAGTGCTAGTTTTACCGGGACAGGGGGCCATGGCTACACCTTC.

This clone appeared once. The chain joins TRBV5-1 to TRBJ1-2; maybe TRBD1 (6 bases). The ends were cut back, 8 bases at V and 2 bases at J, with 19 bases in the middle. The germline gives CDR1 SGHRS, CDR2 YFSETQ. This CDR3 is built from 15 residues. The CDR3 protein is CASRHTGTLNYGYTF. The CDR3 DNA reads TGCGCCAGTCGCCATACGGGGACATTAAACTATGGCTACACCTTC.

This rearrangement joins TRBV14 to TRBJ1-4; TRBD1 matches 8 bases. This CDR3 spans 15 amino acids. V dropped 2 bases and J dropped 8; count of bases not matched to a gene: 7. Per the germline V gene, CDR1 is SGHDN and CDR2 is FVKESK. CDR3 bases: TGTGCCAGCAGCCAAACCCAGGGGGCTGGGGAAAAACTGTTTTTT. It specifies CASSQTQGAGEKLFF.

This clone has only one observation. The V and J genes are TRBV9 and TRBJ1-1; 7 bases agree with TRBD1. Germline V CDR1 and CDR2: SGDLS, YYNGEE. V trimming: 3 bases; J trimming: 1 base; junction bases outside the gene matches: 6. CDR3 length equals 15 residues. The CDR3 sequence: CASSDEDRPNTEAFF. The CDR3, as DNA: TGTGCCAGCAGCGACGAGGACAGGCCGAACACTGAAGCTTTCTTT.

This sequence joins TRBV6-2 or TRBV6-3 and TRBJ1-2; 7 nucleotides line up with TRBD1. Germline CDR1 and CDR2: MNHEY and SVGEGT. The CDR3 has 16 residues. V was pared by 5 bases and J by 7 bases, with 16 bases of the junction left unmatched. This CDR3 reads CASSDRVWSELGGYTF. The CDR3 nucleotides read TGTGCCAGCAGTGACAGGGTCTGGTCGGAGCTGGGTGGCTACACCTTC.